This entry describes one T cell receptor (beta chain). The entry originates in a study of blood T cell repertoires in COVID-19. Clones were sequenced by immunoSEQ multiplex PCR, and TCRdb holds only the in-frame ones, with some missing. The sample comprises more than 95,000 clones, 90% to 95% of which are singletons, and 5.5% to 7% rests with the top ten. The V gene end was trimmed by 1 base and the J gene end by 4 bases; junction bases not matched to a gene: 9. Per germline, CDR1 SGDLS and CDR2 YYNGEE. The CDR3 covers 16 residues. The chain employs TRBV9 and TRBJ2-3; TRBD2 matches at 7 bases. The sample taken for sequencing was peripheral blood. This clonotype was obtained from a human donor in a cohort sampled during active COVID-19. CDR3 in amino acids: CASSVRAGTFPDTQYF. CDR3 DNA sequence: TGTGCCAGCAGCGTAAGAGCGGGGACTTTCCCAGATACGCAGTATTTT. The whole variable domain, filled in from reference TRBV9 and TRBJ2-3, reads DSGVTQTPKHLITATGQRVTLRCSPRSGDLSVYWYQQSLDQGLQFLIQYYNGEERAKGNILERFSAQQFPDLHSELNLSSLELGDSALYFCASSVRAGTFPDTQYFGPGTRLTVL.